This T cell receptor beta chain comes out of a study of CD8 T cells in Susac syndrome. Trimming stripped 2 bases from V and 7 bases from J, with 30 bases between. The length of the CDR3 is 19 residues. Random-hexamer reverse transcription was applied to roughly 0.5 to 1 ug RNA. TCRdb itself ran the immunoSEQ multiplex PCR reads through MiXCR, one entry per CDR3 protein. The data contain more than 200,000 distinct CDR3 sequences, approximately 94% of them singletons. This clonotype appeared a single time. The TCR originated in a human donor with Susac syndrome. The chain is built from TRBV12-3 or TRBV12-4 and TRBJ2-7; a possible D gene is TRBD1 (6 bases). Sequencing used CD4+ T cells from PBMCs. The DNA of the CDR3 is TGTGCCAGCAGTTTATGGGCCCAAGGGGTCTACAGGGCCCCTCCGGAGCAGTACTTC. Translation gives CASSLWAQGVYRAPPEQYF.